One and the same sample provided the 10 T cell receptor beta chains below, sequenced in a study of PD-1 blockade in mismatch repair-deficient tumors. Some clones are missing from TCRdb's copy, which holds only in-frame ones; the method was immunoSEQ multiplex PCR. The sample consists of more than 40,000 clones, around 80% of them appearing once. The sample in question was peripheral blood, obtained 4 weeks after starting pembrolizumab. The source of these receptors is an adult with mismatch repair-deficient cancer.

V and J are TRBV29-1 and TRBJ1-1; a weak D match, TRBD1 (5 bases). Per the germline V gene, CDR1 is SQVTM and CDR2 is ANQGSEA. V shed 4 bases and J shed 4 bases, with 10 bases lying between them. The CDR3 covers 12 residues. The CDR3 sequence: CSVAQGGTEAFF. In DNA form, the CDR3 reads TGCAGCGTTGCTCAGGGTGGCACTGAAGCTTTCTTT.

The chain uses TRBV6-5 and TRBJ1-4; TRBD1 agrees at 8 bases. The V segment lost 6 bases and the J segment 7 bases; nucleotides outside the gene matches: 10. The CDR3 is made up of 15 amino acids. CDR1 and CDR2 from the germline V gene are MNHEY and SVGAGI. This CDR3 is CASRRGQGLGEKLFF. DNA for the CDR3: TGTGCCAGCAGACGCGGACAGGGATTAGGTGAAAAACTGTTTTTT.

This clone came up a few times. This rearrangement joins TRBV4-1 to TRBJ2-7, with D unresolved. Germline lookup yields CDR1 MGHRA and CDR2 YSYEKL. This CDR3 region has 16 residues. Trimming removed 1 base from V and 0 bases from J, with 13 bases in between. The CDR3 DNA reads as TGCGCCAGCAGCCAAGGACTCCTCGGCAGCTCCTACGAGCAGTACTTC. This codes for CASSQGLLGSSYEQYF.

This clone has just a few counts. In DNA, the CDR3 is TGTGCCAGCAGCTCTCAGGGTAGAGATGAAGCTTTCTTT. Translating gives CASSSQGRDEAFF. The gene calls are TRBV5-8 and TRBJ1-1; the D gene is possibly TRBD1 (5 bases). Germline V lookup: CDR1 SGHTS, CDR2 YDEGEE. Trimming removed 3 bases at V and 7 bases at J, with 13 bases between. The CDR3 is made up of 13 amino acids.

This chain connects TRBV19 to TRBJ1-1, with no clear D. This CDR3 region has 13 residues. Germline-derived CDR1 and CDR2 are LNHDA and SQIVND (reference sequence). Trimming pared 10 bases from V and 0 bases from J, leaving 12 bases between. The CDR3, as DNA: TGTGCCACCACACTGGGGATGAACACTGAAGCTTTCTTT. Translated, it gives CATTLGMNTEAFF.

The genes are TRBV4-1 and TRBJ2-5; 8 nucleotides line up with TRBD1. Germline CDR1 and CDR2: MGHRA and YSYEKL. V trimming: 5 bases; J trimming: 2 bases; junction bases outside the gene matches: 7. This CDR3 spans 15 amino acids. CDR3 loop: CASSLGQGRQETQYF. The CDR3 DNA reads TGCGCCAGCAGCTTAGGACAGGGCCGTCAAGAGACCCAGTACTTC.

The rearrangement joins TRBV7-2 to TRBJ2-7, with D maybe TRBD2 (5 bases). CDR3 length equals 14 residues. The V and J ends lost 5 bases and 3 bases respectively, with 14 bases between them. Germline V gene sequence: CDR1 SGHTA, CDR2 FQGNSA. The CDR3 DNA is TGTGCCAGCAGCACTTTTACTAGTTTCTACGAGCAGTACTTC. Amino acids: CASSTFTSFYEQYF.

This chain links TRBV2 with TRBJ2-3; D uncertain. The length of the CDR3 is 13 residues. Trimming took off 4 bases at V and 5 bases at J, with 10 bases between the two ends. Germline assignment: CDR1 SNHLY and CDR2 FYNNEI. The CDR3 nucleotides read TGTGCCAGCAGTGCGGTGGGTGAAGATACGCAGTATTTT. Its protein product is CASSAVGEDTQYF. The variable domain in full, with the rest retrieved from reference TRBV2 and TRBJ2-3, is EPEVTQTPSHQVTQMGQEVILRCVPISNHLYFYWYRQILGQKVEFLVSFYNNEISEKSEIFDDQFSVERPDGSNFTLKIRSTKLEDSAMYFCASSAVGEDTQYFGPGTRLTVL.

The chain combines TRBV27 with TRBJ2-3, with 7 bases that match TRBD2. V lost 7 bases, J lost 2 bases, and 9 bases stayed unmatched. CDR3 length: 15 residues. The germline gives CDR1 MNHEY, CDR2 SMNVEV (reference sequence). DNA for the CDR3: TGTGCCAGCAAACTGGGCGGGAGAACCACAGATACGCAGTATTTT. As protein: CASKLGGRTTDTQYF.

The chain joins TRBV6-9 to TRBJ1-5; 9 bases align to TRBD1. The CDR3 covers 19 residues. The ends lost 5 bases at V and 2 bases at J; junction bases unmatched: 16. Germline V gene data show CDR1 as MNHGY and CDR2 as SVAAGI. CDR3 DNA: TGTGCCAGCAGTCCACCGGGACAGGGAAGTAGATTGGGCAATCAGCCCCAGCATTTT. Its translation: CASSPPGQGSRLGNQPQHF.